One sample yielded the 28 T cell receptor beta chains listed below, sequenced in a study of T cells in Graves' hyperthyroidism and ophthalmopathy. RNA transcripts yielded amplified TCR beta CDR3 regions. HTBI primers were employed in a first-round RT-PCR of the TCR CDR3. From the multiplex PCR reads, TCRdb called clonotypes with MiXCR, one entry per CDR3 protein. The profile shows over 350,000 distinct CDR3 sequences, around an eighth of them singletons. Specimen: blood. Source of these receptors: a middle-aged man with Graves' ophthalmopathy.

This clonotype was counted ten times or more. The chain joins TRBV9 to TRBJ2-5; 8 bases match TRBD2. There are 20 residues in the CDR3. Trimming removed 0 bases from V and 2 bases from J; junction bases left unmatched: 18. The germline V gene encodes CDR1 SGDLS and CDR2 YYNGEE. The CDR3 spells CASSVAPGPEGAGVQETQYF. For the CDR3, the DNA is TGTGCCAGCAGCGTAGCTCCTGGCCCCGAGGGAGCGGGAGTACAAGAGACCCAGTACTTC.

This clonotype was observed many times. The chain couples TRBV7-2 to TRBJ2-2; TRBD2 matches 7 bases. CDR3 length: 15 amino acids. The germline V gene encodes CDR1 SGHTA and CDR2 FQGNSA. V shed 1 base and J 5 bases; nucleotides not matched to a gene: 4. This CDR3 is CASSLEGGRTGELFF. In DNA, the CDR3 is TGTGCCAGCAGCTTAGAGGGCGGGAGAACCGGGGAGCTGTTTTTT.

The table lists this clonotype with many counts. The chain uses TRBV6-1 and TRBJ1-2, with 11 bases lining up with TRBD1. V lost 5 bases and J lost 4; bases outside the gene matches: 9. CDR3 length: 16 residues. Germline CDR1 reads MNHNS; CDR2 reads SASEGT. The CDR3 DNA is TGTGCCAGCAGTCTCGGACAGGGGGCGCAGTTCTATGGCTACACCTTC. Encoded protein: CASSLGQGAQFYGYTF.

In its sample, this clonotype was seen many times. The V and J genes are TRBV28 and TRBJ2-7; 10 bases line up with TRBD1. With 5 bases clipped from V and 7 bases from J, the junction kept 11 bases outside the gene matches. This CDR3 contains 15 residues. Germline V gene data show CDR1 as MDHEN and CDR2 as SYDVKM. The DNA for the CDR3 is TGTGCCAGCAGTCCCCCGGGACAGGGGCTAAATGAGCAGTACTTC. Protein: CASSPPGQGLNEQYF. The full variable domain, with the rest looked up from reference TRBV28 and TRBJ2-7, is DVKVTQSSRYLVKRTGEKVFLECVQDMDHENMFWYRQDPGLGLRLIYFSYDVKMKEKGDIPEGYSVSREKKERFSLILESASTNQTSMYLCASSPPGQGLNEQYFGPGTRLTVT.

This clonotype was seen ten or more times. This rearrangement joins TRBV11-2 to TRBJ1-2; D is perhaps TRBD1 (6 bases). V was shortened by 1 base and J by 8 bases, with 14 bases between the two germline ends. The germline V gene has CDR1 SGHAT and CDR2 FQNNGV. The CDR3 is made up of 14 amino acids. CDR3 sequence reads: CASSLVGPGAGYTF. The CDR3 bases are TGTGCCAGCAGCTTAGTGGGGCCAGGGGCCGGCTACACCTTC. Full variable domain (missing parts from reference TRBV11-2 and TRBJ1-2): EAGVAQSPRYKIIEKRQSVAFWCNPISGHATLYWYQQILGQGPKLLIQFQNNGVVDDSQLPKDRFSAERLKGVDSTLKIQPAKLEDSAVYLCASSLVGPGAGYTFGSGTRLTVV.

The chain is built from TRBV9 and TRBJ1-2; 11 nucleotides match TRBD1. Germline CDR1 and CDR2: SGDLS and YYNGEE. The CDR3 has 14 amino acids. J lost 4 bases, V lost 4 bases, and 3 bases had no gene match. CDR3 region: CASSLGTGGYGYTF. CDR3 sequence (DNA): TGTGCCAGCAGCCTTGGGACAGGGGGCTATGGCTACACCTTC.

This clonotype was counted between two and nine times. V and J are TRBV7-2 and TRBJ2-5; unclear D gene. Germline CDR1 and CDR2: SGHTA and FQGNSA. The ends were cut back, 3 bases at V and 5 bases at J, with 7 bases in the middle. The CDR3 covers 12 residues. The CDR3 nucleotides read TGTGCCAGCAGCTTTTCTGCGGAGACCCAGTACTTC. As protein: CASSFSAETQYF.

This clonotype appeared many times. This chain links TRBV3-1 with TRBJ1-4; the D gene is possibly TRBD1 (5 bases). V lost 3 bases, J lost 2 bases, and 10 bases lay in between. This CDR3 comprises 15 residues. CDR1 is LGHDT and CDR2 is YNNKEL in the germline V gene (reference sequence). The DNA of the CDR3 is TGTGCCAGCAGCCACCGGGACGTCACTAATGAAAAACTGTTTTTT. It specifies CASSHRDVTNEKLFF.

The V and J genes are TRBV10-3 and TRBJ2-5; D uncertain. The CDR3 is made up of 15 amino acids. Germline CDR1 and CDR2: ENHRY and SYGVKD. V was trimmed by 3 bases and J by 5 bases, leaving 16 bases between them. The CDR3 DNA reads TGTGCCATCAGTGAAGGGCCTCTCCCCAAGGAGACCCAGTACTTC. This translates into CAISEGPLPKETQYF.

This clonotype was detected ten times or more. J is TRBJ2-7 and V is TRBV20-1, with D hard to call. The CDR3 length is 11 residues. Germline lookup yields CDR1 DFQATT and CDR2 SNEGSKA (reference sequence). V dropped 6 bases and J dropped 7 bases, with 13 bases sitting between them. CDR3 nucleotides: TGCAGTGCCGGAACGTTGATAGAGCAGTACTTC. Translation gives CSAGTLIEQYF.

This clonotype was counted many times. The rearrangement uses TRBV30 and TRBJ2-1, with D maybe TRBD1 (6 bases). Trimming left V 2 bases short and J 4 bases short, with 12 bases between. Germline V gives CDR1 GTSNPN, CDR2 SVGIG (reference sequence). The CDR3 sequence is 14 residues long. The CDR3 here is CAWSQDRLYNEQFF. Here the CDR3 DNA reads TGTGCCTGGAGTCAAGACAGGTTATACAATGAGCAGTTCTTC.

In its sample, this clonotype was seen a few times. The chain couples TRBV5-1 to TRBJ2-5, with D possibly matching TRBD1 (6 bases). This CDR3 comprises 16 residues. The germline V gene encodes CDR1 SGHRS and CDR2 YFSETQ. V was shortened by 1 base and J by 3 bases, with 16 bases between the two germline ends. The CDR3 reads CASSLNLGPGEETQYF. The CDR3 nucleotides are TGCGCCAGCAGCTTGAATCTAGGTCCAGGGGAAGAGACCCAGTACTTC.

Comments on this clonotype: Relative to the germline gene, one junction end is altered; a read error may explain this. J is TRBJ2-3 and V is TRBV20-1, with TRBD2 matching over 9 bases. The CDR3 has 13 residues. Germline V gene data show CDR1 as DFQATT and CDR2 as SNEGSKA (reference sequence). The CDR3: CCAAGGGTDTQYF. The DNA of the CDR3 is TGCTGTGCCGCGGGAGGGGGGACAGATACGCAGTATTTT.

This clonotype was recorded many times. The chain couples TRBV2 to TRBJ2-2; D is unclear. Germline-derived CDR1 and CDR2 are SNHLY and FYNNEI. The CDR3 contains 15 residues. V was cut by 7 bases and J by 1 base, with 13 bases left in between. CDR3 sequence reads: CASTLEPMNTGELFF. The DNA for the CDR3 is TGTGCCAGCACCCTAGAACCCATGAACACCGGGGAGCTGTTTTTT.

J is TRBJ1-2 and V is TRBV5-1, with D tentatively TRBD1 (6 bases). V was cut by 5 bases and J by 4 bases, with 15 bases left in between. The CDR3 length is 14 residues. Germline V CDR1 and CDR2: SGHRS, YFSETQ. CDR3 nucleotides: TGCGCCAGCAGGGTGACAGGTATCGCCTATGGCTACACCTTC. Translating gives CASRVTGIAYGYTF.

This clonotype was observed at least ten times. The chain links TRBV28 to TRBJ2-4; TRBD2 might be the D (6 bases). Germline loops: CDR1 MDHEN, CDR2 SYDVKM. Trimming removed 5 bases at V and 0 bases at J, with 17 bases between. This CDR3 has 17 residues. This CDR3 reads CASSMTSSGLAKNIQYF. As DNA, the CDR3 is TGTGCCAGCAGTATGACTAGTTCGGGACTAGCCAAAAACATTCAGTACTTC.

This clonotype was seen repeatedly, ten times or more. The chain recombines TRBV3-1 with TRBJ1-3; D might be TRBD1 (6 bases). The germline gives CDR1 LGHDT, CDR2 YNNKEL (reference sequence). This CDR3 spans 15 amino acids. V was shortened by 3 bases and J by 2 bases, with 11 bases between the two germline ends. The CDR3 region is CASSHTGTTGNTIYF. In nucleotides, the CDR3 is TGTGCCAGCAGCCATACAGGGACGACTGGAAACACCATATATTTT.

The sample holds many counts of this clonotype. The rearrangement links TRBV11-2 to TRBJ2-5; D is uncertain. Trimming left V 0 bases short and J 5 bases short, with 13 bases between. CDR3 size: 15 residues. Germline lookup yields CDR1 SGHAT and CDR2 FQNNGV. The CDR3 sequence is CASSLDPSTGETQYF. In nucleotides, the CDR3 is TGTGCCAGCAGCTTAGATCCCAGTACTGGGGAGACCCAGTACTTC.

There are a few counts of this clonotype. V is TRBV29-1 and J is TRBJ2-7; TRBD1 might be the D (6 bases). Germline values: CDR1 SQVTM, CDR2 ANQGSEA. V lost 7 bases and J 3 bases, leaving 19 bases between the germline ends. The CDR3 sequence is 14 residues long. The CDR3: CSAGLDRRIYEQYF. The CDR3 coding sequence is TGCAGCGCTGGGCTGGACAGAAGAATCTACGAGCAGTACTTC.

The V call is TRBV20-1, the J call TRBJ2-1; 13 nucleotides line up with TRBD2. CDR3 length: 18 amino acids. Germline V CDR1 and CDR2: DFQATT, SNEGSKA (reference sequence). Germline trimming cut 4 bases from V and 8 bases from J; bases unmatched to any gene: 17. This CDR3 is CSANPGLAGSRGADEQFF. CDR3 bases: TGCAGTGCTAATCCGGGACTAGCGGGATCCCGTGGGGCGGATGAGCAGTTCTTC.

This clonotype was counted at least ten times. The rearrangement links TRBV18 to TRBJ2-3; no reliable D call. The CDR3 consists of 13 residues. Germline values: CDR1 KGHSH, CDR2 LQKENI. V lost 0 bases to trimming and J lost 5 bases, with 6 bases between them. The CDR3 is CASSPPERDTQYF. In nucleotides, the CDR3 is TGTGCCAGCTCACCACCGGAACGAGATACGCAGTATTTT.

This clonotype was counted at least ten times. The chain joins TRBV20-1 to TRBJ2-3; D is perhaps TRBD2 (5 bases). CDR1 and CDR2 (germline): DFQATT, SNEGSKA (reference sequence). V dropped 5 bases and J dropped 4 bases, with 19 bases sitting between them. The CDR3 is 15 amino acids. The CDR3 spells CSAGPLVGDPDTQYF. In DNA, the CDR3 is TGCAGTGCTGGGCCGTTAGTGGGAGACCCAGATACGCAGTATTTT.

Many counts were recorded for this clonotype. In DNA, the CDR3 is TGTGCCAGCAGTTTAACTAGCGGGAGTGCCCATGAGCAGTTCTTC. This translates into CASSLTSGSAHEQFF. This chain joins TRBV12-3 or TRBV12-4 and TRBJ2-1; 11 positions match TRBD2. The length of the CDR3 is 15 residues. V was clipped by 2 bases and J by 8 bases; unmatched bases: 5.

Ten or more counts support this clonotype. The gene calls are TRBV24-1 and TRBJ2-7, with 14 bases matching TRBD2. The CDR3 is 14 amino acids. Germline CDR1 is KGHDR and CDR2 is SFDVKD. V lost 9 bases and J lost 4; bases outside the gene matches: 4. The CDR3 loop is CATRGTSGRYEQYF. For the CDR3, the DNA is TGTGCCACCCGCGGGACTAGCGGGAGATACGAGCAGTACTTC.

This clonotype was found many times. The chain is built from TRBV28 and TRBJ2-4; D uncertain. The CDR3 extends over 15 amino acids. V was trimmed by 5 bases and J by 1 base, leaving 12 bases between them. The germline CDR1 and CDR2 sequences are MDHEN and SYDVKM. DNA for the CDR3: TGTGCCAGCAGTCCGGATAGGTTGGCCAAAAACATTCAGTACTTC. Translated, it gives CASSPDRLAKNIQYF.

This clonotype has at least ten counts. The V call is TRBV30, the J call TRBJ2-7; 7 nucleotides agree with TRBD1. The CDR3 runs 14 residues. The J segment lost 0 bases and the V segment lost 0 bases, leaving 2 bases of the junction unmatched. Germline CDR1 reads GTSNPN; CDR2 reads SVGIG (reference sequence). DNA for the CDR3: TGTGCCTGGAGTGTGGGGGACAGCTCCTACGAGCAGTACTTC. Encoded protein: CAWSVGDSSYEQYF. Full variable domain (outside the CDR3, taken from reference TRBV30 and TRBJ2-7): SQTIHQWPATLVQPVGSPLSLECTVEGTSNPNLYWYRQAAGRGLQLLFYSVGIGQISSEVPQNLSASRPQDRQFILSSKKLLLSDSGFYLCAWSVGDSSYEQYFGPGTRLTVT.

This clonotype was observed at least ten times. This chain connects TRBV3-1 to TRBJ2-5; possibly TRBD1 for D (6 bases). Germline V gene sequence: CDR1 LGHDT, CDR2 YNNKEL (reference sequence). This CDR3 is built from 14 residues. The V end lost 5 bases, the J end lost 7 bases, and 17 bases lay between the germline ends. The CDR3 region is CASSRRDTVGTQYF. DNA for the CDR3: TGTGCCAGCAGCAGACGGGACACCGTTGGGACCCAGTACTTC.

This clonotype was seen ten or more times. This chain links TRBV28 with TRBJ2-5; TRBD2 agrees at 7 bases. Germline values: CDR1 MDHEN, CDR2 SYDVKM. The CDR3 is 16 residues long. The V gene end was trimmed by 6 bases and the J gene end by 5 bases; junction bases not matched to a gene: 15. CDR3 protein: CASSQSGGWGRETQYF. Written as DNA, the CDR3 is TGTGCCAGCAGCCAGTCGGGGGGTTGGGGTAGGGAGACCCAGTACTTC.